What follows describes a single TCR beta chain. CDR3 length equals 15 residues. V lost 4 bases and J lost 0, with 9 bases in between. The germline V gene encodes CDR1 SGHTA and CDR2 FQGNSA. This entry is derived from a study of blood T cell repertoires in COVID-19. Study processing details: Nucleated cell number was recorded as an estimate derived from reference gene primer amplification. Sequenced by immunoSEQ multiplex PCR; TCRdb stores in-frame clones only, minus some. V, J and clone size are those of that table, while D and trimming were read from the DNA. The repertoire holds roughly 250,000 clones, with about 80% as singletons.

V usage is TRBV7-2 and J usage is TRBJ1-4, with D unresolved. The sample was peripheral blood. The sequence was collected from a woman older than 75 with acute or convalescent COVID-19. DNA of the CDR3: TGTGCCAGCAGCTCACGACGGGCAACTAATGAAAAACTGTTTTTT. Translated, it gives CASSSRRATNEKLFF.